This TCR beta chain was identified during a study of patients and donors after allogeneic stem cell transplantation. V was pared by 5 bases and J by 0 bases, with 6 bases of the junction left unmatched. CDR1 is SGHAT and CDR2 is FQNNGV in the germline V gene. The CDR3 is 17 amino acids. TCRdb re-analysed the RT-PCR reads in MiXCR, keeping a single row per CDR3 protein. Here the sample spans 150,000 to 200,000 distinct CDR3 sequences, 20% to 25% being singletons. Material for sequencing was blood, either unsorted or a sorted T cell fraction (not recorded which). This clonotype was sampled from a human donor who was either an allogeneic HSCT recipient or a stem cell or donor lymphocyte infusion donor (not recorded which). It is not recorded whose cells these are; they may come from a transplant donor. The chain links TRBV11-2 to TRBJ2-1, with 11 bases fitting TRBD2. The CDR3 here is CASSRLAGGSSYNEQFF. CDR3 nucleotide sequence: TGTGCCAGCAGCAGATTAGCGGGGGGGAGCTCCTACAATGAGCAGTTCTTC.